The source of this T cell receptor (beta chain) is a study of CD8 T cells in Susac syndrome. The CDR3 length is 14 residues. Unmatched junction bases numbered 4, after V lost 0 bases and J lost 5 bases. In germline, CDR1 is GTSNPN, CDR2 SVGIG (reference sequence). With respect to this clonotype: The target antigen is unknown.

It was with random hexamers that roughly 0.5 to 1 ug RNA was reverse transcribed. TCRdb used MiXCR to reprocess the immunoSEQ multiplex PCR reads, holding one entry per CDR3 protein. The sample carries 85,000 to 95,000 distinct CDR3 sequences, roughly 94% recorded once. Study-wide results and limits: In its TCR sequencing and HLA analysis, the study acknowledged that the number of individuals was relatively small.

Specimen: CD4+ T cells from PBMCs. The J gene is TRBJ1-2, the V gene TRBV30; TRBD1 matches at 9 bases. The source of this sequence is a human donor with Susac syndrome. The CDR3 protein is CAWSVLDRGYGYTF. CDR3 nucleotide sequence: TGTGCCTGGAGTGTACTGGACAGGGGATATGGCTACACCTTC.